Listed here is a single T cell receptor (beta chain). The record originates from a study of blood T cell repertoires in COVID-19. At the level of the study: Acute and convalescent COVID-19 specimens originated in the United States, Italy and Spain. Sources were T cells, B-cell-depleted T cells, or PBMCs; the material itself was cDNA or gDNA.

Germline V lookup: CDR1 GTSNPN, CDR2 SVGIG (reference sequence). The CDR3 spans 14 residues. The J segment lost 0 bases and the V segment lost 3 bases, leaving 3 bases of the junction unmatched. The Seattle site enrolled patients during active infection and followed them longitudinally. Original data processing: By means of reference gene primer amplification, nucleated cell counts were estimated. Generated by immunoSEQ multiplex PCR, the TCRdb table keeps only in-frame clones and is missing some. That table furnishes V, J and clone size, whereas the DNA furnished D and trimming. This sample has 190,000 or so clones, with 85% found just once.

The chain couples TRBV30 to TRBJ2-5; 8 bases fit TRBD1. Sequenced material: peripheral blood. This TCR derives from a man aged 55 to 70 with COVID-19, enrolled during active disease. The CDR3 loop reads CAWSDRGNQETQYF. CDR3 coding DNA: TGTGCCTGGAGCGACAGGGGAAACCAAGAGACCCAGTACTTC.